This T cell receptor (beta chain) was captured in a study of T-cell reconstitution after alpha-beta-depleted transplantation in children. Molecular barcoding with unique molecular identifiers was used for the TCRbeta library. TCRdb ran MiXCR on the PCR reads and lists one entry per CDR3 protein. This sample has about 500,000 distinct CDR3 sequences, with approximately 30% found just once. Only a few counts were recorded for this clonotype. CDR3 length equals 16 residues. In germline, CDR1 is DFQATT, CDR2 SNEGSKA (reference sequence). The V gene lost 0 bases and the J gene lost 2 bases, with 16 bases spanning the gap.

The TCR comes from a human donor who donated a stem cell graft to a child with aplastic anemia. This chain connects TRBV20-1 to TRBJ1-1; tentative D call: TRBD1 (5 bases). This sample comprised PBMCs from the stem cell graft donor, obtained from the stem cell graft. CDR3 protein: CSARDYRSTLNTEAFF. The CDR3, as DNA: TGCAGTGCTAGAGATTACAGGTCCACTCTTAACACTGAAGCTTTCTTT.